The source of this T cell receptor beta chain is a study of beta chain features in type 1 diabetes. The overall study: All samples yielded around 99 million examined sorted cells. Overall study results and limits: Any PCR bias toward short templates would affect both groups alike. Naive, central memory and Treg TCRB repertoires appeared more alike in patients than in healthy donors. TCRB CDR3 length was moderately but significantly reduced in all four CD4+ subsets of Type 1 diabetes patients.

Details on this clone: What it recognizes is unknown.

Germline loops: CDR1 GTSNPN, CDR2 SVGIG (reference sequence). CDR3 length: 13 residues. The ends were cut back, 6 bases at V and 2 bases at J, with 13 bases in the middle. Of the isolated RNA, all was reverse transcribed, and so the sequenced material was expressed TCRB transcripts. Assay used: immunoSEQ multiplex PCR; TCRdb lists only in-frame clones, some missing. Seen here are a few hundred thousand clones, about 15% observed once, and the top ten hold 0.015% to 0.019%. The rearrangement uses TRBV30 and TRBJ2-5, with a possible D match to TRBD1 (6 bases). The sequenced material came from naive CD4+ T cells from blood. This receptor was obtained from a man in his late teens or twenties with type 1 diabetes. CDR3 residues: CACLRTDQETQYF. For the CDR3, the DNA is TGTGCCTGCCTGAGGACAGATCAAGAGACCCAGTACTTC.